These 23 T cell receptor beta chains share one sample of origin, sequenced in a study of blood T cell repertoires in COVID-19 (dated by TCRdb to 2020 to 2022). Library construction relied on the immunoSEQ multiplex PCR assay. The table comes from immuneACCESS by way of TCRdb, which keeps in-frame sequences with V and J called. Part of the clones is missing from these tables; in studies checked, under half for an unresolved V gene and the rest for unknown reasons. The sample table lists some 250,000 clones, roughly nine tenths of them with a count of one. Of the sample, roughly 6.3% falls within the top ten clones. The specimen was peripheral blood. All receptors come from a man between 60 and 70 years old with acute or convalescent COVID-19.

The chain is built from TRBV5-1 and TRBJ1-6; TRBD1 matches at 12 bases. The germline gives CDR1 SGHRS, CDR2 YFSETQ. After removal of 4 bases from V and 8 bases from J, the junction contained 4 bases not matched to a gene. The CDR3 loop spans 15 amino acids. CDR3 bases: TGCGCCAGCAGCCTGGGACAGGGGGCGCATTCACCCCTCCACTTT. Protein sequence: CASSLGQGAHSPLHF.

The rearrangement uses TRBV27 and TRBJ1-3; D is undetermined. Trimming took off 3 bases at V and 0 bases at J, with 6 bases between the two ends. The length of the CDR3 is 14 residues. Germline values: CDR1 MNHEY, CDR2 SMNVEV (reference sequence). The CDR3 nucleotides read TGTGCCAGCAGTTTTTCCTACTCTGGAAACACCATATATTTT. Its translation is CASSFSYSGNTIYF.

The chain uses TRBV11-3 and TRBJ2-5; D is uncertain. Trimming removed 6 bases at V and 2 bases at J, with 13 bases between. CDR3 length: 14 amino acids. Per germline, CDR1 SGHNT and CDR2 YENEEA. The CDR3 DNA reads TGTGCCAGCAGTAAGAGGTCACCTCAAGAGACCCAGTACTTC. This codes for CASSKRSPQETQYF.

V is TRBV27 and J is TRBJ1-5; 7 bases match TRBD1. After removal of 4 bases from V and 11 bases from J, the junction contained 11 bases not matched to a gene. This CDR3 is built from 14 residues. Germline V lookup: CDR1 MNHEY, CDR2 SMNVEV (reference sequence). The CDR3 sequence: CASSSRTGQGAQHF. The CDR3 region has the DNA TGTGCCAGCAGTTCCCGGACTGGGCAGGGGGCCCAGCATTTT.

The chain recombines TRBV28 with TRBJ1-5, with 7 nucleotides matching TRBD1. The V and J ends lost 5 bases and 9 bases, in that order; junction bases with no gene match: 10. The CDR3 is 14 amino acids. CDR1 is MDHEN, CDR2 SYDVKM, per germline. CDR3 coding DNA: TGTGCCAGCAGTCCAAGGACAGGTCCGGTGCCCCAGCATTTT. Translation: CASSPRTGPVPQHF.

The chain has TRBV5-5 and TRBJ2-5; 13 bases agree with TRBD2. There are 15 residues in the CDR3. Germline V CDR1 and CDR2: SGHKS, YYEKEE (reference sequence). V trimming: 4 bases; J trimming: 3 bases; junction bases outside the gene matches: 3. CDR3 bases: TGTGCCAGCAGCCACGGACTAGCGGGAGAAGAGACCCAGTACTTC. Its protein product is CASSHGLAGEETQYF.

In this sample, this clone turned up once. This chain's CDR3 is CASSHGDRFATNEKLFF. The CDR3 DNA reads as TGTGCCAGCAGCCATGGGGACAGGTTTGCAACTAATGAAAAACTGTTTTTT. The rearrangement joins TRBV4-2 to TRBJ1-4; 8 bases fit TRBD1. The V and J ends lost 3 bases and 0 bases, in that order; junction bases with no gene match: 6. Looked up from germline, CDR1 is LGHNA and CDR2 is YNFKEQ. This CDR3 comprises 17 residues.

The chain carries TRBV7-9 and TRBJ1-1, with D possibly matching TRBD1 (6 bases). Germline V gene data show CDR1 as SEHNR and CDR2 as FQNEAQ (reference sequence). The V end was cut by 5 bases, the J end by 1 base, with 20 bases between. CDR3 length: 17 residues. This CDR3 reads CASSPPDWGGKNTEAFF. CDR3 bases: TGTGCCAGCAGCCCGCCCGATTGGGGGGGCAAGAACACTGAAGCTTTCTTT.

DNA for the CDR3: TGTGCCAGCAGCGAACAGGGCGGCACTGAAGCTTTCTTT. Amino acid sequence: CASSEQGGTEAFF. The rearrangement uses TRBV11-2 and TRBJ1-1, with D possibly matching TRBD1 (6 bases). Germline V lookup: CDR1 SGHAT, CDR2 FQNNGV. This CDR3 has 13 residues. Trimming cost V 5 bases and J 4 bases, with 11 bases left between them.

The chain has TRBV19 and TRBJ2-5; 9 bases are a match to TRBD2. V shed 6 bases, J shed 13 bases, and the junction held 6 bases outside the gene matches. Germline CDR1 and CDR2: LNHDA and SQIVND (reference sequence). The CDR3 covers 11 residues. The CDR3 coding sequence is TGTGCCAGTAGACGATCGGGACTAGCGTACTTC. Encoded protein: CASRRSGLAYF.

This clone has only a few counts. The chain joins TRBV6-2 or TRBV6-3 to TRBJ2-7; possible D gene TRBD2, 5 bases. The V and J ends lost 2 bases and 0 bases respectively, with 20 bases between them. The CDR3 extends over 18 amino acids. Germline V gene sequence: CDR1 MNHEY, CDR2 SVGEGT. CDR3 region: CASSYVTGGGSTSYEQYF. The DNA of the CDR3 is TGTGCCAGCAGTTACGTAACCGGAGGTGGTAGCACCTCCTACGAGCAGTACTTC.

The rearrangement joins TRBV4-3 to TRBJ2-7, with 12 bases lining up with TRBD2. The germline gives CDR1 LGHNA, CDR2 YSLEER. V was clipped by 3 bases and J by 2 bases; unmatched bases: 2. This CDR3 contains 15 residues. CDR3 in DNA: TGCGCCAGCAGCCACCGACTAGCGGGAGCCTACGAGCAGTACTTC. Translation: CASSHRLAGAYEQYF.

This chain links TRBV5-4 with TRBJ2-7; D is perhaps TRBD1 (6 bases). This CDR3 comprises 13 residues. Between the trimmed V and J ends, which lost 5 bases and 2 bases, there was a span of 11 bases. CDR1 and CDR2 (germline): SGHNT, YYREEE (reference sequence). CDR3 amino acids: CASSNDRPYEQYF. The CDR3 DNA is TGTGCCAGCAGTAACGACAGGCCCTACGAGCAGTACTTC. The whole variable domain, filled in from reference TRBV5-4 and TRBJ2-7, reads ETGVTQSPTHLIKTRGQQVTLRCSSQSGHNTVSWYQQALGQGPQFIFQYYREEENGRGNFPPRFSGLQFPNYSSELNVNALELDDSALYLCASSNDRPYEQYFGPGTRLTVT.

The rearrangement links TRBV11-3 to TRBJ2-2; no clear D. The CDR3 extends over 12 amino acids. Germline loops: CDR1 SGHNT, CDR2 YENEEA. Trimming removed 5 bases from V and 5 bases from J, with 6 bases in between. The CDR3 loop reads CASSTRTGELFF. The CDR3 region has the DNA TGTGCCAGCAGCACTCGTACCGGGGAGCTGTTTTTT.

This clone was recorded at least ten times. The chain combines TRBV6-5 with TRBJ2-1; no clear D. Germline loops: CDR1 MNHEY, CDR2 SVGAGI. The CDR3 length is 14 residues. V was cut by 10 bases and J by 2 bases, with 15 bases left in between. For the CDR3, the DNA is TGTGCCACCTCCGTTGAGGCTACCTACAATGAGCAGTTCTTC. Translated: CATSVEATYNEQFF.

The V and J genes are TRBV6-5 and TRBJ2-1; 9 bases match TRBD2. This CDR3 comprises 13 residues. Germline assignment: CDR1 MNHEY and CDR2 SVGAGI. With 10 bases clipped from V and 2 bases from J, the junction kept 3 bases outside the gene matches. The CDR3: CAILAGTYNEQFF. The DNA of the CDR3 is TGTGCCATTCTAGCGGGGACCTACAATGAGCAGTTCTTC.

CDR3 sequence (DNA): TGTGCCAGCAGCTTGGTTGGCAGGGGGGAAACTAATGAAAAACTGTTTTTT. This translates into CASSLVGRGETNEKLFF. The chain joins TRBV5-4 to TRBJ1-4; 7 bases match TRBD1. With 0 bases clipped from V and 1 base from J, the junction kept 6 bases outside the gene matches. There are 17 residues in the CDR3. Germline assignment: CDR1 SGHNT and CDR2 YYREEE (reference sequence).

The CDR3 sequence is CASGQGDYGYTF. CDR3 nucleotides: TGTGCCAGCGGACAGGGGGACTATGGCTACACCTTC. The rearrangement links TRBV10-3 to TRBJ1-2, with 10 bases identical to TRBD1. Germline V CDR1 and CDR2: ENHRY, SYGVKD. The length of the CDR3 is 12 residues. Trimming cost V 10 bases and J 3 bases; bases outside gene matches: 2.

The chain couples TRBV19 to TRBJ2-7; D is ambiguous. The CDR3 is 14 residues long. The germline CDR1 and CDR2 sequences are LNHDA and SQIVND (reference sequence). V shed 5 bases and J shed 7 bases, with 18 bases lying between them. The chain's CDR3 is CASSSLAEFGEQYF. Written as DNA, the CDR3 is TGTGCCAGTAGTTCCTTGGCGGAATTTGGGGAGCAGTACTTC.

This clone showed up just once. CDR3 residues: CASSSQEGARNQPQHF. The CDR3 DNA is TGTGCCAGTAGTTCCCAGGAGGGGGCCCGCAATCAGCCCCAGCATTTT. The chain is built from TRBV19 and TRBJ1-5; 7 bases line up with TRBD1. With 5 bases clipped from V and 2 bases from J, the junction kept 9 bases outside the gene matches. Germline lookup yields CDR1 LNHDA and CDR2 SQIVND (reference sequence). The CDR3 totals 16 residues.

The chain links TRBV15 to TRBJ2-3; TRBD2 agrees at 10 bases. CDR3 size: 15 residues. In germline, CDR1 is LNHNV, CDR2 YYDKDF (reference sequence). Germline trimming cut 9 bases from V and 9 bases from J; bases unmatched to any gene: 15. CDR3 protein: CATSRTSGTGFTQYF. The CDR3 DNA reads TGTGCCACTTCTCGGACTAGCGGTACAGGGTTCACGCAGTATTTT.

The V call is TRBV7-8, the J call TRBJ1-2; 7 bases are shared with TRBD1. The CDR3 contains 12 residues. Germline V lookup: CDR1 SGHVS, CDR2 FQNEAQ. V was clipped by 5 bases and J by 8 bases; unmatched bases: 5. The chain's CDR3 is CASSPGGPGYTF. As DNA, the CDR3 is TGTGCCAGCAGCCCAGGGGGACCAGGCTACACCTTC.

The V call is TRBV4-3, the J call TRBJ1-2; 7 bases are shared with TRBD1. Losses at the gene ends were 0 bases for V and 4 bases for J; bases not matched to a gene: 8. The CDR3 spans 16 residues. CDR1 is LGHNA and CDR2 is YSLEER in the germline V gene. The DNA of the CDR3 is TGCGCCAGCAGCCAAGAGCCAGGGGGACTTATCTATGGCTACACCTTC. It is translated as CASSQEPGGLIYGYTF.